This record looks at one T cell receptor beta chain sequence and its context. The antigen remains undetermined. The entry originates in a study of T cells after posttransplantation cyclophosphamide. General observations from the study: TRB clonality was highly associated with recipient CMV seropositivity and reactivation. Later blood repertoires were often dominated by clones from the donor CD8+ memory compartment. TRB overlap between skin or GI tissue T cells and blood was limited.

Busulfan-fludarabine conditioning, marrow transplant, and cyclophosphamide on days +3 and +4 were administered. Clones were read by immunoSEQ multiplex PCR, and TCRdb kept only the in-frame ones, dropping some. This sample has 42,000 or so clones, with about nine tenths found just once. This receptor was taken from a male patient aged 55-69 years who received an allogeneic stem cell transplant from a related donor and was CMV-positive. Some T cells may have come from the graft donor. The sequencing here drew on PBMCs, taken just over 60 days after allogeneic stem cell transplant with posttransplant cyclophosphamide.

CDR3 protein: CASSIEHWAETQYF. CDR3 DNA sequence: TGTGCCAGTAGTATCGAGCACTGGGCAGAGACCCAGTACTTC. The V call is TRBV19, the J call TRBJ2-5; D uncertain. Germline CDR1 and CDR2: LNHDA and SQIVND (reference sequence). CDR3 length: 14 residues. V lost 3 bases to trimming and J lost 4 bases, with 12 bases between them.